The sequence of this TCR beta chain was determined in a study of blood T cell repertoires in COVID-19. Overall study context: COVID-19 samples collected from the United States, Italy and Spain covered acute and convalescent phases. PBMCs, B-cell-depleted T cells, or T cells were the source of the cDNA or gDNA that made up the material.

V was pared by 4 bases and J by 11 bases, with 8 bases of the junction left unmatched. CDR1 is SGHRS and CDR2 is YFSETQ in the germline V gene. This CDR3 is 12 amino acids long. Per the original methods: Counts of nucleated cells, estimated from reference gene primer amplification, were obtained. Here immunoSEQ multiplex PCR was the method, and the copy in TCRdb shows in-frame clones only, minus some. V, J and clone size are those of that table, while D and trimming were read from the DNA. The table includes some 290,000 clones, roughly 90% detected once. The sample holds a few counts of this clone. The sample consisted of peripheral blood. The chain couples TRBV5-1 to TRBJ1-2, with 7 bases matching TRBD1. This clonotype originated in a woman aged 50 to 65 who had recovered from COVID-19. The CDR3 coding sequence is TGCGCCAGCAGCCCAACCCGGGACAGATACACCTTC. It yields the protein CASSPTRDRYTF. The whole variable domain, filled in from reference TRBV5-1 and TRBJ1-2, reads KAGVTQTPRYLIKTRGQQVTLSCSPISGHRSVSWYQQTPGQGLQFLFEYFSETQRNKGNFPGRFSGRQFSNSRSEMNVSTLELGDSALYLCASSPTRDRYTFGSGTRLTVV.